The 18 T cell receptor beta chains presented below share a single source sample, sequenced in a study of blood T cells in healthy people across ages. Sample-barcoded 5' priming and a J-beta primer mix drove a second PCR of 7 to 11 cycles. TCRdb itself ran the 5' RACE reads through MiXCR, one entry per CDR3 protein. Counted here are some 1.6 million distinct CDR3 sequences, about 31% occurring once; the ten biggest clones make up around 11%. Sequencing input: blood. These receptor sequences come from a woman aged 30 to 39 in good health.

This clonotype was counted a few times. The rearrangement joins TRBV6-2 or TRBV6-3 to TRBJ1-2; 12 bases line up with TRBD1. J was trimmed by 2 bases and V by 6 bases; bases with no gene match: 4. Germline V gives CDR1 MNHEY, CDR2 SVGEGT. The CDR3 has 15 residues. As DNA, the CDR3 is TGTGCCAGCAGACCCGGGACAGGGGGCAACTATGGCTACACCTTC. Residues: CASRPGTGGNYGYTF.

The gene calls are TRBV9 and TRBJ2-3; D is perhaps TRBD2 (5 bases). The V end lost 0 bases, the J end lost 6 bases, and 11 bases lay between the germline ends. The CDR3 totals 14 residues. Per germline, CDR1 SGDLS and CDR2 YYNGEE. The CDR3 DNA sequence: TGTGCCAGCAGCGTAGTCAGAGGGTCCGATACGCAGTATTTT. It specifies CASSVVRGSDTQYF.

There are many counts of this clonotype. J is TRBJ2-6 and V is TRBV6-2 or TRBV6-3; no clear D. V gave up 4 bases and J gave up 0 bases, with 10 bases separating them. The CDR3 totals 16 residues. Germline V lookup: CDR1 MNHEY, CDR2 SVGEGT. DNA of the CDR3: TGTGCCAGCAGTTCCGGGCCGTACTCTGGGGCCAACGTCCTGACTTTC. It codes for CASSSGPYSGANVLTF.

A few counts support this clonotype. The rearrangement links TRBV7-9 to TRBJ2-7; D unclear. The germline V gene encodes CDR1 SEHNR and CDR2 FQNEAQ (reference sequence). The V end was cut by 2 bases, the J end by 2 bases, with 10 bases between. The CDR3 totals 14 residues. The CDR3 protein is CASSLIRKPYEQYF. As DNA, the CDR3 is TGTGCCAGCAGCTTAATCAGAAAACCCTACGAGCAGTACTTC.

This chain connects TRBV9 to TRBJ2-5; 10 bases are shared with TRBD2. V was pared by 4 bases and J by 5 bases, with 8 bases of the junction left unmatched. The CDR3 consists of 15 residues. In germline, CDR1 is SGDLS, CDR2 YYNGEE. The CDR3 nucleotides are TGTGCCAGCAGCCCACAGCGGGAGGGTTGGGAGACCCAGTACTTC. Translation gives CASSPQREGWETQYF.

For this clonotype: At one boundary the junction diverges from the germline segment, which might be a read error. The rearrangement uses TRBV3-1 and TRBJ1-6, with unresolved D. This CDR3 has 16 amino acids. Germline V gene lookup returns CDR1 LGHDT and CDR2 YNNKEL (reference sequence). The chain's CDR3 is CTSIIPWVVSSSPLHF. The CDR3 nucleotides read TGTACCAGCATTATTCCGTGGGTGGTATCGAGTTCACCCCTCCACTTT.

This clonotype was seen a few times. V is TRBV5-1 and J is TRBJ2-7; 9 bases match TRBD1. This CDR3 has 14 amino acids. V gave up 4 bases and J gave up 4 bases; unmatched junction bases: 6. Germline-derived CDR1 and CDR2 are SGHRS and YFSETQ. CDR3 in DNA: TGCGCCAGCAGCAACACGGGACAGGGTTACGAGCAGTACTTC. Encoded protein: CASSNTGQGYEQYF.

This rearrangement joins TRBV5-6 to TRBJ1-4, with D unresolved. Germline assignment: CDR1 SGHDT and CDR2 YYEEEE. This CDR3 spans 15 amino acids. Trimming removed 1 base at V and 2 bases at J, with 9 bases between. The CDR3 DNA reads as TGTGCCAGCAGCTTGAGTCGCAGGACTAATGAAAAACTGTTTTTT. Translation: CASSLSRRTNEKLFF.

The V gene is TRBV2, the J gene TRBJ1-5; unclear D gene. The CDR3 has 14 residues. Germline V gene sequence: CDR1 SNHLY, CDR2 FYNNEI. The ends were cut back, 4 bases at V and 2 bases at J, with 9 bases in the middle. The CDR3 protein is CASSVNTGNQPQHF. The CDR3, as DNA: TGTGCCAGCAGTGTTAATACAGGCAATCAGCCCCAGCATTTT. Variable domain in full (rest from reference TRBV2 and TRBJ1-5): EPEVTQTPSHQVTQMGQEVILRCVPISNHLYFYWYRQILGQKVEFLVSFYNNEISEKSEIFDDQFSVERPDGSNFTLKIRSTKLEDSAMYFCASSVNTGNQPQHFGDGTRLSIL.

V gene TRBV28 combines with J gene TRBJ2-5; maybe TRBD2 (7 bases). Trimming took off 2 bases at V and 4 bases at J, with 14 bases between the two ends. CDR1 is MDHEN, CDR2 SYDVKM, per germline. The length of the CDR3 is 15 residues. The CDR3 region is CASSLAPGGRETQYF. The CDR3 DNA follows: TGTGCCAGCAGTTTAGCCCCGGGGGGCCGAGAGACCCAGTACTTC.

This clonotype has only a few counts. The V and J genes are TRBV5-1 and TRBJ2-7; perhaps D is TRBD1 or TRBD2 (5 bases each). Germline CDR1 SGHRS, CDR2 YFSETQ. This CDR3 contains 14 residues. V dropped 4 bases and J dropped 3 bases, with 14 bases sitting between them. In DNA, the CDR3 is TGCGCCAGCAGCAGTGAGGGGACCTACTACGAGCAGTACTTC. Its translation: CASSSEGTYYEQYF.

Only a few counts were recorded for this clonotype. The genes are TRBV20-1 and TRBJ2-1, with 9 bases lining up with TRBD2. Germline-derived CDR1 and CDR2 are DFQATT and SNEGSKA (reference sequence). V lost 3 bases and J lost 7; bases outside the gene matches: 7. This CDR3 comprises 14 residues. The CDR3 is CSARREGPRNEQFF. CDR3 nucleotides: TGCAGTGCTAGGCGGGAGGGCCCAAGAAATGAGCAGTTCTTC.

This chain connects TRBV2 to TRBJ1-4; no firm D call. The CDR3 loop spans 11 amino acids. The V end was cut by 4 bases, the J end by 6 bases, with 3 bases between. The germline V gene has CDR1 SNHLY and CDR2 FYNNEI. The CDR3 DNA reads TGTGCCAGCAGTGGAGATGAAAAACTGTTTTTT. As protein: CASSGDEKLFF.

This chain joins TRBV10-3 and TRBJ2-7; 9 positions agree with TRBD1. The J call may be faulty, since TRBJ2-5 better matches the DNA end. Per the germline V gene, CDR1 is ENHRY and CDR2 is SYGVKD. This CDR3 contains 13 residues. DNA for the CDR3: TGTGCCATTGGGACAGGGTGGGAGGAGACCCAGTACTTC. As protein: CAIGTGWEETQYF.

The sample holds a few counts of this clonotype. This rearrangement joins TRBV20-1 to TRBJ2-7; the match to TRBD2 covers 13 bases. The CDR3 sequence is 16 residues long. Germline CDR1 is DFQATT and CDR2 is SNEGSKA (reference sequence). Germline trimming cut 2 bases from V and 2 bases from J; bases unmatched to any gene: 6. DNA for the CDR3: TGCAGTGCTAGAACTAGCGGGAGGGCCTTAGCCTACGAGCAGTACTTC. Its translation: CSARTSGRALAYEQYF.

The V gene is TRBV20-1, the J gene TRBJ2-1, with TRBD1 matching 8 bases. The V segment lost 5 bases and the J segment 7 bases; nucleotides outside the gene matches: 10. The CDR3 extends over 14 amino acids. Germline CDR1 is DFQATT and CDR2 is SNEGSKA (reference sequence). The CDR3 sequence: CSAGYGQGANEQFF. For the CDR3, the DNA is TGCAGTGCTGGATACGGACAGGGTGCGAATGAGCAGTTCTTC.

V gene TRBV12-3 or TRBV12-4 combines with J gene TRBJ2-7; D is undetermined. This CDR3 is built from 13 residues. Trimming left V 3 bases short and J 3 bases short, with 9 bases between. The CDR3 DNA sequence: TGTGCCAGCAGTTTCCGGACCCTCTACGAGCAGTACTTC. Its translation: CASSFRTLYEQYF.

This rearrangement joins TRBV28 to TRBJ2-5; the match to TRBD1 covers 9 bases. Germline trimming cut 6 bases from V and 13 bases from J; bases unmatched to any gene: 27. The CDR3 consists of 18 residues. CDR1 is MDHEN and CDR2 is SYDVKM in the germline V gene. The CDR3 DNA sequence: TGTGCCAGCAGCCAACCTAGGACAGGGGACGTTTATGGCTACGAGCGGTACTTC. This sequence encodes CASSQPRTGDVYGYERYF.